This T cell receptor (beta chain) stems from a study of blood T cell repertoires in COVID-19. The CDR3 length is 16 residues. The V segment lost 4 bases and the J segment 7 bases; nucleotides outside the gene matches: 5. Germline V gene lookup returns CDR1 SGHNT and CDR2 YYREEE (reference sequence). Only in-frame clones appear in the TCRdb table, and some are missing; sequencing was by immunoSEQ multiplex PCR. The data show about 80,000 clones, roughly 80% seen once. Sequencing was carried out using peripheral blood. The chain has TRBV5-4 and TRBJ2-2; 15 bases are shared with TRBD2. The TCR was taken from a woman aged 70-85 years with acute or convalescent COVID-19. CDR3 coding DNA: TGTGCCAGCAGCCCTGGGACTAGCGGGAGGTTCGGGGAGCTGTTTTTT. This codes for CASSPGTSGRFGELFF.